This entry concerns a single T cell receptor beta chain. At least ten counts were recorded for this clonotype. What this receptor recognizes is not known. Base qualities were left out, and no much larger clone turns up one base away. This entry comes from a study of T cells in Graves' hyperthyroidism and ophthalmopathy (dated by TCRdb to 2018 to 2020). Regarding the complete study: Peripheral blood was collected at initial diagnosis, before any treatment. A discovery cohort of roughly 100 patients, 43 with Graves' ophthalmopathy and under 60 with stable Graves' hyperthyroidism, was used to find distinguishing TCR V-J signatures. Prospective prediction of ophthalmopathy was tested in an independent validation cohort consisting of 18 to 20 hyperthyroidism patients and some 17 patients who later progressed to ophthalmopathy. For training and testing, the 100 or so patients in the discovery cohort were randomly divided in a 7:3 ratio. In more than 5 Graves' hyperthyroidism patients, the study also compared T-cell repertoires from thyroid tissue with T-cell repertoires from blood. Following sampling, methimazole starting at 30 mg daily was given to hyperthyroidism patients, and high-dose intravenous methylprednisolone was given to ophthalmopathy patients. TCR Vbeta CDR3 sequencing of around 130 peripheral blood samples (roughly 43 ophthalmopathy, roughly 72 hyperthyroidism and roughly 17 progressor patients) is reported in the paper.

The TCR beta CDR3 regions were amplified from RNA transcripts. For the first round of RT-PCR on the TCR CDR3, the HTBI primer set was used together with the Qiagen OneStep RT-PCR kit. Libraries were constructed in a second round of multiplex PCR, after which size selection and purification were performed. The libraries were sequenced on an Illumina HiSeq2000 using paired-end 100 bp reads. The paper's processing steps were these. SOAPnuke was used to process the raw data, with reads discarded if the reads contained adapters or uncalled bases, had a mean Phred below 15, or lacked an exact constant-primer or identifier match. COPE v1.2.5 was used to merge high-quality paired reads, and clonotypes were defined as unique nucleotide sequences. MiTCR v1.1 was used to align the clonotypes against IMGT TRBV, TRBD and TRBJ reference segments. The analysis was restricted to V-J combinations with a frequency above 0.0001, which together covered about 99% of the repertoires. The TCS score was defined as the ratio of F50 (clonal expansion) to E x V (chaos), calculated using BLOSUM62-based TCRdist between CDR3 peptides within each V-J. Welch's t-statistics and random forest reduced several hundred V-J features to about 12, which were used in a naive Bayes classifier (R e1071). TCRdb applied fastp at Q25 and MiXCR to the public reads, then kept only in-frame beta chains. Entries that share a CDR3 protein sequence are merged under the most common genes and DNA. The V and J calls reflect TCRdb's pipeline rather than the authors' work. Present in this sample are over 150,000 distinct CDR3 sequences, around 17% of which were seen just once. The ten largest clonotypes hold roughly 49% of the sample.

The CDR3 covers 15 residues, taking in both the cysteine and the phenylalanine. Only the CDR3 DNA is retained, 45 bases long and in frame from the first base. Deletion took 10 bases off V and 4 bases off J, with a span of 23 bases between the germline ends. The germline V gene (reference sequence) supplies CDR1 LNHDA and CDR2 SQIVND. The research as a whole found: A model built on a 13 V-J signature distinguished ophthalmopathy from stable hyperthyroidism, reaching approximately 89% sensitivity and 81.08% specificity in cross-validation and 80%/75% in testing. Sample size was not statistically predetermined, and investigators were not blinded to group allocation. Most expanded thyroid clonotypes (frequency above 0.001) were also found in blood, which suggests that blood repertoires may mirror thyroid immune responses. During validation, the model predicted progression to ophthalmopathy a median of about 6.5 months ahead of onset, with just under 71% sensitivity and under 85% specificity.

A patient counted as having stable Graves' hyperthyroidism if no progression to ophthalmopathy occurred over 18 months of follow-up. Hyperthyroidism patients were aged 18 to 65 years and newly diagnosed, with disease duration of less than 2 months. Exclusion was applied to patients with uncontrolled infections, other autoimmune diseases, pregnancy or lactation. Diagnoses were based on clinical symptoms, serum thyroxine and TRAb, thyroid ultrasound and orbital computed tomography. PBMCs were separated from around 9.1 ml of fresh peripheral blood using Ficoll-Paque density gradient centrifugation. Total RNA was extracted using Trizol reagent, and RNA quality was assessed on an Agilent 2100 Bioanalyzer.

This receptor was obtained from a woman aged 45-59 years with Graves' hyperthyroidism. Material: blood. The V and J genes are TRBV19 and TRBJ2-7, and TRBD1 may be the D gene, going by 5 matching bases. In nucleotide form, the sequence is TGTGCCATAGGGGCCAAAGTCGGGTCTGGGTACGAGCAGTACTTC. This sequence encodes CAIGAKVGSGYEQYF.